This TCR beta chain was identified in a study of shared clonotypes between healthy human individuals. Study-wide background: CD4 naive cells filled three plates per donor, CD4 memory three, CD8 naive two and CD8 memory one.

Sequenced by immunoSEQ multiplex PCR; TCRdb stores in-frame clones only, minus some. The data contain about 1,800,000 clones, just under 95% of them seen just once; the ten biggest clones take up approximately 1.2%. Concerning this clone itself: The sample contains more than one DNA sequence encoding this CDR3.

Naive CD8 cells were CD45RO-negative, positively selected for CCR7, excluding terminally differentiated effector memory CD45RA+ cells. V was cut by 3 bases and J by 0 bases, with 6 bases left in between. Germline loops: CDR1 MDHEN, CDR2 SYDVKM. The CDR3 sequence is 14 residues long. The specimen was naive CD8+ T cells sorted from blood. V usage is TRBV28 and J usage is TRBJ1-5; the D is unclear. The sequence was obtained from a man between 18 and 35 years old in good health. The CDR3 region has the DNA TGTGCCAGCAGTTTTGATAGTAGCAATCAGCCCCAGCATTTT. The encoded protein is CASSFDSSNQPQHF.